The 10 T cell receptor beta chains below come from one sample, sequenced in a study of T cell repertoires in cytomegalovirus infection (dated by TCRdb to about 2019). The treatment or condition label on this specimen signifies: in vitro stimulation with specific CMV peptide epitopes to enrich CMV-specific T cells. The antigens of these receptors remain unknown. Sequencing was performed on an Illumina HiSeq 1500. Using fastp at Q25 and MiXCR, TCRdb reprocessed the public reads and kept productive beta chains. Entries that share a CDR3 protein sequence are merged under the most common genes and DNA. The sample table lists tens of thousands of distinct CDR3 sequences, approximately 24% of them with a count of one. Approximately 49% of the sample belongs to the ten largest clones. Here the sequenced sample was CD8+ T cells from cultured PBMCs, taken from culture after CMV antigen stimulation. The source is a human donor in good health (CMV status not recorded). Some clones in this sample may be carry-over from other donors' samples.

Only a few counts were recorded for this clonotype. The chain employs TRBV7-7 and TRBJ2-1; TRBD2 might be the D (5 bases). Between the trimmed V and J ends, which lost 5 bases and 0 bases, there was a span of 20 bases. This CDR3 spans 18 amino acids. Germline CDR1 and CDR2: SSHAT and FNYEAQ (reference sequence). The CDR3 DNA reads as TGTGCCAGCAGCCCATCCTTCGGGGATTCAAGCTCCTACAATGAGCAGTTCTTC. Translating gives CASSPSFGDSSSYNEQFF.

The CDR3: CASSLATGSSYNEQFF. The CDR3 DNA is TGTGCCAGCAGCTTAGCGACGGGGAGCTCCTACAATGAGCAGTTCTTC. The gene calls are TRBV11-2 and TRBJ2-1; weak D call: TRBD2 (5 bases). This CDR3 region has 16 residues. The V end was cut by 1 base, the J end by 0 bases, with 10 bases between. Germline V gene lookup returns CDR1 SGHAT and CDR2 FQNNGV.

The table lists this clonotype with a count of one. This chain connects TRBV30 to TRBJ1-1; D might be TRBD1 (6 bases). CDR3 size: 12 residues. The V end lost 2 bases, the J end lost 4 bases, and 8 bases lay between the germline ends. The germline V gene encodes CDR1 GTSNPN and CDR2 SVGIG (reference sequence). In DNA, the CDR3 is TGTGCCTGGAGTCAGGGGACCACTGAAGCTTTCTTT. Encoded protein: CAWSQGTTEAFF.

The chain has TRBV24-1 and TRBJ2-6; unclear D gene. Germline V gene lookup returns CDR1 KGHDR and CDR2 SFDVKD. CDR3 size: 15 residues. V dropped 9 bases and J dropped 0 bases, with 11 bases sitting between them. CDR3 nucleotides: TGTGCCACCGTCACAGACTTCTCTGGGGCCAACGTCCTGACTTTC. Protein: CATVTDFSGANVLTF.

This clonotype was seen ten or more times. V usage is TRBV28 and J usage is TRBJ1-5, with 8 bases that match TRBD1. V lost 6 bases, J lost 7 bases, and 5 bases stayed unmatched. The CDR3 loop spans 13 amino acids. Germline V gene lookup returns CDR1 MDHEN and CDR2 SYDVKM. This CDR3 is CASRTGVWQPQHF. CDR3 sequence (DNA): TGTGCCAGCAGGACAGGGGTATGGCAGCCCCAGCATTTT.

This clonotype was seen many times. The CDR3 DNA is TGTGCCACCAGTGATTTGGTTGAGACAGGGGGCGAAGAGACCCAGTACTTC. Protein sequence: CATSDLVETGGEETQYF. This chain uses TRBV24-1 with TRBJ2-5; 10 bases line up with TRBD1. The CDR3 sequence is 17 residues long. Germline CDR1 reads KGHDR; CDR2 reads SFDVKD. J gave up 3 bases and V 0 bases, and 6 bases lay outside the gene matches.

The CDR3 sequence: CASSRTSGGPSSYEQYF. In DNA form, the CDR3 reads TGTGCCAGCAGCAGGACTAGCGGGGGTCCAAGCTCCTACGAGCAGTACTTC. This rearrangement joins TRBV5-4 to TRBJ2-7; TRBD2 aligns across 13 bases. The V gene's germline CDR1 is SGHNT and CDR2 YYREEE (reference sequence). Losses at the gene ends were 4 bases for V and 0 bases for J; bases not matched to a gene: 7. The CDR3 is 17 amino acids.

The chain joins TRBV4-1 to TRBJ1-1, with TRBD1 matching over 9 bases. Germline lookup yields CDR1 MGHRA and CDR2 YSYEKL. The CDR3 length is 15 residues. Trimming cost V 0 bases and J 1 base; bases outside gene matches: 0. CDR3 residues: CASSQEGQGNTEAFF. For the CDR3, the DNA is TGCGCCAGCAGCCAAGAGGGACAGGGGAACACTGAAGCTTTCTTT.

This clonotype was seen more than once but under ten times. CDR3 region: CASSQGTGWEETQYF. Written as DNA, the CDR3 is TGCGCCAGCAGCCAAGGGACAGGCTGGGAAGAGACCCAGTACTTC. V is TRBV4-3 and J is TRBJ2-5, with 7 bases that match TRBD1. The CDR3 is 15 residues long. The germline CDR1 and CDR2 sequences are LGHNA and YSLEER. J gave up 3 bases and V 1 base, and 5 bases lay outside the gene matches.

This clonotype was observed at least ten times. J is TRBJ2-3 and V is TRBV12-3 or TRBV12-4, with no clear D. The CDR3 spans 14 residues. V was cut by 3 bases and J by 1 base, with 8 bases left in between. For the CDR3, the DNA is TGTGCCAGCAGTTTCCGGACCCGCACAGATACGCAGTATTTT. Translation: CASSFRTRTDTQYF.